A single sample is the source of the 17 T cell receptor beta chains below, sequenced in a study of identical twins. Using its own MiXCR run on the 5' RACE reads, TCRdb lists one record per CDR3 protein. The data show 650,000 to 800,000 distinct CDR3 sequences, 8.6% seen once. In addition, the sample was reused for a study of yellow fever vaccine responses in identical twins.

Sequenced: PBMCs. The receptors derive from a woman aged 18-35 years in good health.

This clonotype appeared a few times. The V gene is TRBV2, the J gene TRBJ2-2, with 10 bases identical to TRBD1. Losses at the gene ends were 10 bases for V and 5 bases for J; bases not matched to a gene: 10. The CDR3 covers 15 residues. The V gene's germline CDR1 is SNHLY and CDR2 FYNNEI. The CDR3 reads CATLRDRGETGELFF. The CDR3 DNA is TGTGCCACTCTCCGGGACAGGGGAGAAACCGGGGAGCTGTTTTTT.

The chain employs TRBV27 and TRBJ2-7; TRBD1 or TRBD2 may be the D gene (6 bases each). Trimming removed 0 bases from V and 4 bases from J, with 16 bases in between. The CDR3 length is 16 residues. Germline lookup yields CDR1 MNHEY and CDR2 SMNVEV (reference sequence). CDR3 sequence reads: CASSLSRAGAGYEQYF. The CDR3 DNA sequence: TGTGCCAGCAGTTTATCGCGGGCAGGGGCGGGGTACGAGCAGTACTTC.

Comment on this clonotype: This may come from a read error, since a much larger clone is one base off. This chain uses TRBV12-3 or TRBV12-4 with TRBJ2-3; TRBD2 agrees at 14 bases. The CDR3 spans 18 residues. CDR3 sequence (DNA): TGTACCAGCAGTCCTACCGGGACTAGCGGGGGCCGCACAGATACGCAGTATTTT. Residues: CTSSPTGTSGGRTDTQYF.

This sequence joins TRBV10-3 and TRBJ2-7; 11 nucleotides match TRBD2. Germline V gene lookup returns CDR1 ENHRY and CDR2 SYGVKD. The CDR3 runs to 14 residues. V was clipped by 6 bases and J by 4 bases; unmatched bases: 5. CDR3 region: CAISTTSGSYEQYF. Here the CDR3 DNA reads TGTGCCATCAGCACAACTAGCGGGAGTTACGAGCAGTACTTC.

The CDR3: CASSSPTSGPPREQYF. CDR3 nucleotides: TGTGCCAGCTCATCCCCCACTAGCGGGCCCCCTCGGGAGCAGTACTTC. The chain combines TRBV18 with TRBJ2-7; TRBD2 matches at 9 bases. The CDR3 consists of 16 residues. Trimming cost V 5 bases and J 7 bases; bases outside gene matches: 15. Germline loops: CDR1 KGHSH, CDR2 LQKENI.

This clonotype was recorded a few times. This sequence joins TRBV4-3 and TRBJ2-2, with D maybe TRBD1 (6 bases). The CDR3 is 16 residues long. Looked up from germline, CDR1 is LGHNA and CDR2 is YSLEER. V gave up 2 bases and J gave up 6 bases, with 16 bases separating them. CDR3 sequence: CASSQRQAGGAGELFF. The CDR3 DNA follows: TGCGCCAGCAGCCAACGACAGGCTGGCGGCGCCGGGGAGCTGTTTTTT.

The CDR3 sequence: CSAPRAGADTQYF. The CDR3 DNA follows: TGCAGTGCTCCCCGAGCCGGAGCAGATACGCAGTATTTT. The V and J genes are TRBV20-1 and TRBJ2-3; unclear D gene. This CDR3 region has 13 residues. The germline gives CDR1 DFQATT, CDR2 SNEGSKA (reference sequence). Trimming took off 5 bases at V and 4 bases at J, with 13 bases between the two ends.

This clonotype was counted many times. This chain joins TRBV29-1 and TRBJ2-5, with 11 nucleotides matching TRBD2. Trimming at V came to 6 bases and at J to 2 bases, leaving 5 bases not matched to a gene. Germline-derived CDR1 and CDR2 are SQVTM and ANQGSEA. CDR3 length: 14 residues. For the CDR3, the DNA is TGCAGCGTCGTTACTAGCGGGAGTCAAGAGACCCAGTACTTC. It is translated as CSVVTSGSQETQYF.

The chain has TRBV6-1 and TRBJ1-2; maybe TRBD1 (5 bases). V was trimmed by 5 bases and J by 4 bases, leaving 11 bases between them. The CDR3 sequence is 13 residues long. Germline V gene data show CDR1 as MNHNS and CDR2 as SASEGT. CDR3 loop: CASSLGLSYGYTF. The DNA for the CDR3 is TGTGCCAGCAGTCTGGGACTCAGCTATGGCTACACCTTC.

The J gene is TRBJ1-1, the V gene TRBV4-2; D is ambiguous. This CDR3 has 14 residues. The V end lost 0 bases, the J end lost 1 base, and 6 bases lay between the germline ends. Germline V lookup: CDR1 LGHNA, CDR2 YNFKEQ. The CDR3 spells CASSQENQNTEAFF. The CDR3 DNA reads TGTGCCAGCAGCCAAGAAAACCAGAACACTGAAGCTTTCTTT.

As regards this clonotype: This may come from a read error, since a much larger clone is one base off. The chain joins TRBV3-1 to TRBJ1-5; 7 positions match TRBD1. The CDR3 has 17 amino acids. The germline V gene encodes CDR1 LGHDT and CDR2 YNNKEL (reference sequence). In nucleotides, the CDR3 is TGTACCAGCAGCCGTCAAAGACAGGGAAATAGCAATCAGCCCCAGCATTTT. It translates to CTSSRQRQGNSNQPQHF.

The chain combines TRBV13 with TRBJ2-4; no clear D gene. V was cut by 6 bases and J by 7 bases, with 13 bases left in between. Germline V gives CDR1 PRHDT, CDR2 FYEKMQ (reference sequence). This CDR3 spans 13 amino acids. The CDR3 loop reads CASSLGNGNIQYF. The CDR3, as DNA: TGTGCCAGCAGTCTGGGGAATGGGAACATTCAGTACTTC.

The table lists this clonotype with many counts. The chain is built from TRBV7-2 and TRBJ2-2; D possibly uses TRBD1 or TRBD2 (6 bases each). CDR1 and CDR2 (germline): SGHTA, FQGNSA. Deletions cut 1 base from V and 3 bases from J, with 9 bases between. The CDR3 contains 15 residues. DNA for the CDR3: TGTGCCAGCAGCTTAGTCGGGGGCGACACCGGGGAGCTGTTTTTT. The encoded protein is CASSLVGGDTGELFF.

This clonotype was seen a few times. V is TRBV5-1 and J is TRBJ2-5, with TRBD2 matching 7 bases. The CDR3 loop spans 14 amino acids. Germline V gene data show CDR1 as SGHRS and CDR2 as YFSETQ. V shed 2 bases, J shed 5 bases, and the junction held 6 bases outside the gene matches. The CDR3 here is CASSFSSGGETQYF. For the CDR3, the DNA is TGCGCCAGCAGCTTTTCTAGCGGTGGTGAGACCCAGTACTTC.

V is TRBV6-1 and J is TRBJ2-7; possibly TRBD1 for D (6 bases). The CDR3 has 14 residues. Germline assignment: CDR1 MNHNS and CDR2 SASEGT. The V end was cut by 5 bases, the J end by 1 base, with 12 bases between. The CDR3 protein is CASSQGWVSYEQYF. DNA of the CDR3: TGTGCCAGCAGTCAGGGGTGGGTTTCCTACGAGCAGTACTTC.

This clonotype has at least ten counts. V is TRBV7-9 and J is TRBJ2-7, with TRBD2 matching over 11 bases. This CDR3 is 14 amino acids long. In germline, CDR1 is SEHNR, CDR2 FQNEAQ (reference sequence). V gave up 5 bases and J gave up 4 bases; unmatched junction bases: 4. The CDR3 DNA reads TGTGCCAGCAGCGTACTAGCGGGAGCTTACGAGCAGTACTTC. This sequence encodes CASSVLAGAYEQYF.

This clonotype occurred a few times. The rearrangement links TRBV12-3 or TRBV12-4 to TRBJ2-1; D possibly uses TRBD1 or TRBD2 (5 bases each). This CDR3 is 13 amino acids long. Between the trimmed V and J ends, which lost 10 bases and 6 bases, there was a span of 16 bases. The CDR3 DNA reads TGTGCCACAACACGGGGTGGGGGCAATGAGCAGTTCTTC. Translation gives CATTRGGGNEQFF.